The 24 T cell receptor beta chains given below trace back to one sample, sequenced in a study of human T cells and chemical hapten exposure. TCRdb recomputed calls from the RACE reads with MiXCR, one row per CDR3 protein. This table holds 80,000 to 100,000 distinct CDR3 sequences, 9.6% found once. Time point denoted: pre-sensitization, week 0. This sample's treatment: therapeutic diphenylcyclopropenone sensitization with weekly scalp DPC. The sample here was whole blood, taken in connection with sensitization to the hapten diphenylcyclopropenone (DPC). These receptors were collected from a woman between 40 and 55 years old with alopecia areata. Some clones in this sample may be carry-over from other donors' samples.

This clonotype was seen a few times. The rearrangement joins TRBV7-2 to TRBJ1-2; perhaps TRBD1 as D (5 bases). The V end lost 6 bases, the J end lost 3 bases, and 14 bases lay between the germline ends. From germline, CDR1 is SGHTA and CDR2 FQGNSA. CDR3 length: 14 residues. This chain's CDR3 is CASRSYRDDYGYTF. The CDR3 coding sequence is TGTGCCAGCAGGTCATACCGGGACGACTATGGCTACACCTTC.

In this sample, this clonotype turned up many times. The V call is TRBV20-1, the J call TRBJ1-6, with 9 bases fitting TRBD1. Germline V gene sequence: CDR1 DFQATT, CDR2 SNEGSKA (reference sequence). This CDR3 region has 14 residues. With 6 bases clipped from V and 6 bases from J, the junction kept 6 bases outside the gene matches. The CDR3, as DNA: TGCAGTGCCAGTGGGACAGGGCCTAATTCACCCCTCCACTTT. Amino acid sequence: CSASGTGPNSPLHF.

This clonotype came up many times. The chain joins TRBV27 to TRBJ2-3, with D tentatively TRBD1 (5 bases). The germline gives CDR1 MNHEY, CDR2 SMNVEV (reference sequence). The CDR3 spans 16 residues. Trimming took 5 bases from V and 5 from J, leaving 20 bases between them. The DNA for the CDR3 is TGTGCCAGCAGTCCCGACAGTTTTCGTTTTGAAGATACGCAGTATTTT. This sequence encodes CASSPDSFRFEDTQYF.

The chain carries TRBV7-3 and TRBJ2-7; possible D gene TRBD1, 6 bases. Germline V gives CDR1 SGHTA, CDR2 FQGTGA. Trimming stripped 1 base from V and 0 bases from J, with 10 bases between. This CDR3 has 15 residues. The CDR3 DNA sequence: TGTGCCAGCAGCTTAATGGCAGGGGCCTCCTACGAGCAGTACTTC. Translation gives CASSLMAGASYEQYF.

This chain connects TRBV25-1 to TRBJ1-6, with D tentatively TRBD1 (5 bases). The germline gives CDR1 MGHDK, CDR2 SYGVNS. This CDR3 comprises 14 residues. Trimming pared 4 bases from V and 6 bases from J, leaving 10 bases between. The CDR3 loop reads CASSGWGINSPLHF. The CDR3 bases are TGTGCCAGCAGTGGGTGGGGGATTAATTCACCCCTCCACTTT.

At least ten counts were recorded for this clonotype. The chain is built from TRBV20-1 and TRBJ1-2; 7 bases align to TRBD1. Trimming removed 8 bases from V and 8 bases from J; junction bases left unmatched: 8. This CDR3 has 11 residues. Germline V gene data show CDR1 as DFQATT and CDR2 as SNEGSKA (reference sequence). The chain's CDR3 is CSQGGPRGYTF. In nucleotides, the CDR3 is TGCAGTCAAGGGGGCCCTAGGGGCTACACCTTC.

This clonotype appeared a few times. The V and J genes are TRBV4-3 and TRBJ2-2; 9 positions agree with TRBD1. With 3 bases clipped from V and 9 bases from J, the junction kept 5 bases outside the gene matches. Germline V gene sequence: CDR1 LGHNA, CDR2 YSLEER. The CDR3 length is 14 residues. CDR3 DNA: TGCGCCAGCAGCCAGGACAGGGGATCCAGGGAGCTGTTTTTT. As protein: CASSQDRGSRELFF.

This clonotype came up many times. This chain joins TRBV20-1 and TRBJ1-5; maybe TRBD1 (6 bases). The CDR3 length is 14 residues. The V gene lost 1 base and the J gene lost 8 bases, with 15 bases spanning the gap. In germline, CDR1 is DFQATT, CDR2 SNEGSKA (reference sequence). In DNA, the CDR3 is TGCAGTGCTAGAGTGGGGGGCAGCGGGGAGCCCCAGCATTTT. Translated: CSARVGGSGEPQHF.

About this clonotype itself: A much larger clone lies a single base off, so this may be a read error. This chain links TRBV12-3 or TRBV12-4 with TRBJ2-1; 7 bases are shared with TRBD1. The CDR3 consists of 15 residues. Trimming cost V 8 bases and J 2 bases; bases outside gene matches: 9. The DNA of the CDR3 is TGTGCCAGCGCCCAGACAGGGTGGACCTACAATGAGCAGTTCTTC. Translation: CASAQTGWTYNEQFF.

Of note for this clonotype: At one of its ends the junction is not consistent with the germline gene, which may arise from a read error. The chain links TRBV7-7 to TRBJ2-1, with D perhaps assigned TRBD1 or TRBD2 (6 bases each). The CDR3 contains 19 residues. Germline lookup yields CDR1 SSHAT and CDR2 FNYEAQ (reference sequence). The CDR3 loop reads CASSLGRGAIVFSYNEQFF. The CDR3, as DNA: TGTGCTAGCAGCTTAGGTAGGGGGGCCATTGTATTCTCCTACAATGAGCAGTTCTTC.

This sequence joins TRBV6-5 and TRBJ2-7, with D perhaps TRBD2 (6 bases). Germline CDR1 and CDR2: MNHEY and SVGAGI. V lost 0 bases and J 5 bases, leaving 14 bases between the germline ends. CDR3 length equals 15 residues. CDR3 residues: CASSYSWGDDDEQYF. The CDR3, as DNA: TGTGCCAGCAGTTACTCGTGGGGGGACGATGACGAGCAGTACTTC.

This clonotype was seen repeatedly, ten times or more. The V call is TRBV7-8, the J call TRBJ2-3, with TRBD1 identical over 9 bases. V trimming: 4 bases; J trimming: 3 bases; junction bases outside the gene matches: 2. CDR1 is SGHVS and CDR2 is FQNEAQ in the germline V gene. The length of the CDR3 is 14 residues. CDR3 sequence: CASSWGQGTDTQYF. In DNA form, the CDR3 reads TGTGCCAGCAGCTGGGGACAGGGAACAGATACGCAGTATTTT.

A word on this clonotype: Just one base apart from a much larger clone, this may be a read error. This chain links TRBV28 with TRBJ1-3; no clear D gene. The CDR3 loop spans 13 amino acids. Trimming removed 6 bases from V and 0 bases from J, with 6 bases in between. The germline V gene encodes CDR1 MDHEN and CDR2 SYDVKM. This CDR3 is CASRFFSGNTIYF. The DNA of the CDR3 is TGTGCCAGCAGGTTTTTCTCTGGAAACACCATATATTTT.

The rearrangement uses TRBV6-5 and TRBJ2-7; 12 bases map to TRBD1. Germline V gene data show CDR1 as MNHEY and CDR2 as SVGAGI. The V and J ends lost 4 bases and 4 bases, in that order; junction bases with no gene match: 11. The CDR3 consists of 17 residues. The CDR3 spells CASSWINPGQGAYEQYF. The CDR3 DNA follows: TGTGCCAGCAGTTGGATCAACCCGGGACAGGGGGCTTACGAGCAGTACTTC.

This chain joins TRBV5-4 and TRBJ2-7; 9 nucleotides agree with TRBD1. The germline gives CDR1 SGHNT, CDR2 YYREEE (reference sequence). This CDR3 comprises 14 residues. V dropped 3 bases and J dropped 7; count of bases not matched to a gene: 8. The CDR3 region is CASSSGQGGEEQYF. CDR3 sequence (DNA): TGTGCCAGCAGCTCGGGACAGGGAGGCGAAGAGCAGTACTTC.

Ten or more counts support this clonotype. The rearrangement links TRBV12-3 or TRBV12-4 to TRBJ2-7, with a possible D match to TRBD1 (5 bases). This CDR3 has 14 residues. Trimming took off 0 bases at V and 5 bases at J, with 11 bases between the two ends. The CDR3 spells CASSLAQERHEQYF. CDR3 DNA: TGTGCCAGCAGTTTAGCACAGGAGAGGCACGAGCAGTACTTC.

This clonotype was picked up a small number of times. The rearrangement joins TRBV6-5 to TRBJ1-2, with 8 nucleotides matching TRBD1. The CDR3 sequence is 11 residues long. J gave up 8 bases and V 10 bases, and 6 bases lay outside the gene matches. Germline V gene lookup returns CDR1 MNHEY and CDR2 SVGAGI. This CDR3 reads CATRQGYGYTF. CDR3 sequence (DNA): TGTGCCACCCGACAGGGGTACGGCTACACCTTC.

This clonotype showed up just a few times. The rearrangement uses TRBV5-6 and TRBJ2-7, with TRBD2 identical over 9 bases. CDR1 and CDR2 (germline): SGHDT, YYEEEE. This CDR3 is built from 14 residues. V shed 2 bases, J shed 6 bases, and the junction held 6 bases outside the gene matches. The DNA for the CDR3 is TGTGCCAGCAGCTTTTTAGCGGGGGCCCTCGAGCAGTACTTC. The encoded protein is CASSFLAGALEQYF.

This clonotype was detected many times. The V call is TRBV13, the J call TRBJ1-2; D possibly corresponds to TRBD1 (6 bases). V was clipped by 2 bases and J by 0 bases, with 13 bases between them. This CDR3 is 16 amino acids long. CDR1 and CDR2 from the germline V gene are PRHDT and FYEKMQ (reference sequence). CDR3 coding DNA: TGTGCCAGCAGCTTACTTCCGGACAGAACTAACTATGGCTACACCTTC. It translates to CASSLLPDRTNYGYTF.

This clonotype was detected ten times or more. The chain couples TRBV28 to TRBJ1-1; the D is unclear. The CDR3 is 13 residues long. CDR1 MDHEN and CDR2 SYDVKM come from the germline V gene. The ends were cut back, 8 bases at V and 5 bases at J, with 15 bases in the middle. As DNA, the CDR3 is TGTGCCAGCGCGCCAGGAATGGGAACTGAAGCTTTCTTT. It is translated as CASAPGMGTEAFF.

This clonotype was recorded only once. This may come from a read error, since a much larger clone is one base off. The CDR3 carries no conserved terminal phenylalanine or tryptophan, so it likely arises from a read error. CDR3 protein: CSARDHPTGGAGQYC. CDR3 coding DNA: TGCAGTGCTAGAGATCATCCGACAGGGGGCGCCGGTCAGTACTGC. This chain joins TRBV20-1 and TRBJ2-7, with 10 bases that match TRBD1. This CDR3 is 15 amino acids long. The germline V gene encodes CDR1 DFQATT and CDR2 SNEGSKA (reference sequence). J gave up 10 bases and V 0 bases, and 12 bases lay outside the gene matches.

This clonotype appeared many times. The chain carries TRBV29-1 and TRBJ1-4, with a tentative D call TRBD1 (5 bases). The CDR3 loop spans 13 amino acids. Germline V lookup: CDR1 SQVTM, CDR2 ANQGSEA. Trimming took off 4 bases at V and 4 bases at J, with 10 bases between the two ends. The CDR3 region has the DNA TGCAGCGTTGTGGGCCAGGGTAATGAAAAACTGTTTTTT. It translates to CSVVGQGNEKLFF.

This clonotype was seen at least ten times. V is TRBV7-6 and J is TRBJ1-1; D is perhaps TRBD1 (6 bases). This CDR3 has 15 residues. Germline V CDR1 and CDR2: SGHVS, FNYEAQ. V was trimmed by 0 bases and J by 1 base, leaving 9 bases between them. CDR3 loop: CASSLAAGANTEAFF. The CDR3 DNA reads TGTGCCAGCAGCTTAGCAGCAGGGGCGAACACTGAAGCTTTCTTT.

Many counts were recorded for this clonotype. This chain joins TRBV5-4 and TRBJ2-5; D is possibly TRBD1 (5 bases). Trimming cost V 0 bases and J 5 bases, with 8 bases left between them. This CDR3 has 13 residues. Germline CDR1 is SGHNT and CDR2 is YYREEE (reference sequence). The CDR3 DNA follows: TGTGCCAGCAGCTTGGATAGGGGCGAGACCCAGTACTTC. This sequence encodes CASSLDRGETQYF.